One and the same sample provided the 4 T cell receptor beta chains below, sequenced in a study of blood T cell repertoires in COVID-19. Clones were read by immunoSEQ multiplex PCR, and TCRdb kept only the in-frame ones, dropping some. Of 200,000 to 300,000 clones in the sample, approximately 80% were seen once. Sequences were obtained from peripheral blood. These receptors were obtained from a woman of 80 years or more with acute or convalescent COVID-19.

CDR3 DNA sequence: TGTGCCACCTTCCCCGGGGATAGCTACGAGCAGTACTTC. Its translation is CATFPGDSYEQYF. The chain carries TRBV10-3 and TRBJ2-7, with D perhaps TRBD2 (5 bases). CDR3 length equals 13 residues. Trimming removed 10 bases from V and 3 bases from J, with 16 bases in between. CDR1 and CDR2 from the germline V gene are ENHRY and SYGVKD.

V gene TRBV7-2 combines with J gene TRBJ1-2; no definite D call. The CDR3 sequence is 15 residues long. V shed 2 bases and J shed 8 bases, with 18 bases lying between them. Germline V gives CDR1 SGHTA, CDR2 FQGNSA. In DNA, the CDR3 is TGTGCCAGCAGCTTATCAGGCGGGAACGTCGGAGGCTACACCTTC. The encoded protein is CASSLSGGNVGGYTF.

V and J are TRBV28 and TRBJ2-1, with D perhaps TRBD1 (5 bases). The V and J ends lost 2 bases and 2 bases respectively, with 13 bases between them. CDR3 size: 16 residues. The germline V gene has CDR1 MDHEN and CDR2 SYDVKM. The CDR3 bases are TGTGCCAGCAGTTTAAAGACAGACACCCCCTACAATGAGCAGTTCTTC. Translating gives CASSLKTDTPYNEQFF.

This clone showed up just a few times. The chain recombines TRBV4-3 with TRBJ2-1; TRBD2 matches 13 bases. Germline V gene data show CDR1 as LGHNA and CDR2 as YSLEER. Trimming took 0 bases from V and 11 from J; bases not matched to a gene: 7. The CDR3 is 16 amino acids. CDR3 sequence reads: CASSQESGLAGDQQFF. CDR3 sequence (DNA): TGCGCCAGCAGCCAAGAGAGCGGACTAGCGGGGGATCAGCAGTTCTTC.